The clone carrying this TCR beta chain was counted many times. What it binds is not known. The observed sequence ends 3 residues before the CDR3 terminus, with the missing tail filled in from the germline J gene. The data are from a study of T cell clonality in common variable immunodeficiency. The study, taken as a whole, reports: Compared with controls, CVID subjects had fewer shared TCRbeta clones. Compared with healthy controls, CVID subjects showed increased TCRbeta clonality, mostly in about a third.

Here immunoSEQ multiplex PCR was the method, and the copy in TCRdb shows in-frame clones only, minus some. Altogether tens of thousands of clones were found in the sample, and no singletons occur. The CDR3 sequence is 14 residues long. Per germline, CDR1 GTSNPN and CDR2 SVGIG (reference sequence). The trim removed 1 base at V and 3 bases at J, leaving 5 bases unmatched. This receptor was identified in a person aged 18 to 75 in good health. The gene calls are TRBV30 and TRBJ1-2, with 7 nucleotides matching TRBD1. The sample was peripheral blood mononuclear cells. The sequenced part of the CDR3 DNA is TGTGCCTGGAGTGACCAGGGACAGTACTATGGC. Protein product: CAWSDQGQYYG. From start to end, the CDR3 is CAWSDQGQYYGYTF. Combining the CDR3 with reference TRBV30 and TRBJ1-2 gives the whole variable domain SQTIHQWPATLVQPVGSPLSLECTVEGTSNPNLYWYRQAAGRGLQLLFYSVGIGQISSEVPQNLSASRPQDRQFILSSKKLLLSDSGFYLCAWSDQGQYYGYTFGSGTRLTVV.